This T cell receptor beta chain is from a study of control samples from healthy donors and cancer patients. Data came from immunoSEQ multiplex PCR; TCRdb stores just in-frame clones and leaves some out. The sample contains 150,000 to 200,000 clones, 90% to 95% of which appear only once. This sequence was found in a young woman in good health. The sample consisted of blood.

This CDR3 reads CASSSTDRGLYGANVLTF. Written as DNA, the CDR3 is TGTGCCAGCAGCTCCACGGACAGGGGGCTTTACGGGGCCAACGTCCTGACTTTC. The genes are TRBV11-3 and TRBJ2-6, with 11 nucleotides matching TRBD1. The J segment lost 4 bases and the V segment lost 4 bases, leaving 9 bases of the junction unmatched. CDR1 SGHNT and CDR2 YENEEA come from the germline V gene. There are 18 residues in the CDR3. Based on the CDR3 plus reference TRBV11-3 and TRBJ2-6, the full variable domain is EAGVVQSPRYKIIEKKQPVAFWCNPISGHNTLYWYLQNLGQGPELLIRYENEEAVDDSQLPKDRFSAERLKGVDSTLKIQPAELGDSAVYLCASSSTDRGLYGANVLTFGAGSRLTVL.